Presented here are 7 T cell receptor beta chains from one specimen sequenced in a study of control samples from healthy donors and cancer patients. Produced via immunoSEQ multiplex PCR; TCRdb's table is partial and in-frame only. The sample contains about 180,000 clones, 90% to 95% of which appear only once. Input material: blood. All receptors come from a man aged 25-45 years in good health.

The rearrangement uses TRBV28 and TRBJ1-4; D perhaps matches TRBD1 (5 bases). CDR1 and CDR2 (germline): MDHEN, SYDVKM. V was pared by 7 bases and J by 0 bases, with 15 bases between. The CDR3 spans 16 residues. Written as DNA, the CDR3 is TGTGCCAGCACCTCAAAGAGAGGGGCAACTAATGAAAAACTGTTTTTT. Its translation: CASTSKRGATNEKLFF.

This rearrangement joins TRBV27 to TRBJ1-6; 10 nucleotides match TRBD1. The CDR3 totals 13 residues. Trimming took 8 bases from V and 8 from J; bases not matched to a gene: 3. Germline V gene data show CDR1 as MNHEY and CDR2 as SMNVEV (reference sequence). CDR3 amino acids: CASGDRGHSPLHF. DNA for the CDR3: TGTGCCAGCGGAGACAGGGGGCATTCACCCCTCCACTTT.

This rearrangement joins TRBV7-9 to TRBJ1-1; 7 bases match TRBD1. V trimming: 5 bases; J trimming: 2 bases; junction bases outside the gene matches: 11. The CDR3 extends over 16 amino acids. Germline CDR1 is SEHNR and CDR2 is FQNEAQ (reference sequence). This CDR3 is CASSRSTGQPNTEAFF. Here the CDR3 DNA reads TGTGCCAGCAGCCGCTCAACGGGACAGCCCAACACTGAAGCTTTCTTT. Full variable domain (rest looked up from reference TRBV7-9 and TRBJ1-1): DTGVSQNPRHKITKRGQNVTFRCDPISEHNRLYWYRQTLGQGPEFLTYFQNEAQLEKSRLLSDRFSAERPKGSFSTLEIQRTEQGDSAMYLCASSRSTGQPNTEAFFGQGTRLTVV.

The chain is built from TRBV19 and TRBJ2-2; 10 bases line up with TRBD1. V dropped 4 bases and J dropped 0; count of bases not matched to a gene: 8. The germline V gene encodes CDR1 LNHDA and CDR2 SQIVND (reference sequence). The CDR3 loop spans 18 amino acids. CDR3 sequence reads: CASSTGFGTGANTGELFF. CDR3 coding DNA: TGTGCCAGTAGTACAGGGTTTGGGACAGGGGCGAACACCGGGGAGCTGTTTTTT.

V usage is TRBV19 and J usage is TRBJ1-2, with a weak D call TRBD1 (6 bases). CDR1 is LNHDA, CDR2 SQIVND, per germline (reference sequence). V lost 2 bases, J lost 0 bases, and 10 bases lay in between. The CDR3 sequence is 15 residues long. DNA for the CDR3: TGTGCCAGTAGTATAAGGACAGAAGCTAACTATGGCTACACCTTC. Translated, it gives CASSIRTEANYGYTF.

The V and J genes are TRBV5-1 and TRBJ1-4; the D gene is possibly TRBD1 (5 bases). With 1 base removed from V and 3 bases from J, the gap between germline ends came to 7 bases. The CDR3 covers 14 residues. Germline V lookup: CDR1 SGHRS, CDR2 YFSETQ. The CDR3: CASSLRGANEKLFF. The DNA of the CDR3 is TGCGCCAGCAGCTTGAGGGGCGCTAATGAAAAACTGTTTTTT.

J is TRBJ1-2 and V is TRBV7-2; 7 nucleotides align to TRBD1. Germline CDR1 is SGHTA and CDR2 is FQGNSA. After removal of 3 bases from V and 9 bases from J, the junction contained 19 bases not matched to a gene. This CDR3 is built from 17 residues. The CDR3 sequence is CASSFSLILDRPPSYTF. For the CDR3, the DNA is TGTGCCAGCAGCTTTTCCCTCATTTTGGACAGGCCCCCTAGCTACACCTTC.